This T cell receptor beta chain was observed in a study of blood T cells in healthy people across ages. Every sample yielded at least 6 million isolated PBMCs. This CDR3 contains 16 residues. In germline, CDR1 is SGHTA, CDR2 FQGNSA. V shed 0 bases, J shed 4 bases, and the junction held 1 base outside the gene matches. This clonotype was observed many times. Together with a sample-barcoded 5' primer, a J-beta primer mix was included in a second PCR lasting about 6 to 11 cycles. MiXCR, applied by TCRdb to the 5' RACE reads, yields one record per CDR3 protein. This sample carries 380,000 or so distinct CDR3 sequences, about 55% of them seen once, and the ten largest clones take 50% to 65%.

The specimen was blood. The V call is TRBV7-2, the J call TRBJ2-1; 12 bases map to TRBD2. The TCR sequence derives from a man aged 55 to 69 in good health. CDR3 sequence reads: CASSLAGTSGYNEQFF. CDR3 sequence (DNA): TGTGCCAGCAGCTTAGCGGGGACTAGCGGGTACAATGAGCAGTTCTTC.